These 10 T cell receptor beta chains share one sample of origin, sequenced in a study of cytomegalovirus exposure and HLA in healthy donors. The PCR ran on 60 Vbeta and 13 Jbeta primers. Produced via immunoSEQ multiplex PCR; TCRdb's table is partial and in-frame only. Seen here are around 20,000 clones, about four fifths observed once, and the top ten hold over 20%. Sequenced: PBMCs. These receptors all come from a human donor in good health.

The rearrangement links TRBV11-1 to TRBJ2-5; D might be TRBD1 (8 bases). Trimming left V 3 bases short and J 4 bases short, with 27 bases between. The CDR3 is 19 amino acids. In germline, CDR1 is SGHAT, CDR2 FQDESV (reference sequence). The CDR3 spells CASSLSGRPQGGRRETQYF. The CDR3 nucleotides read TGTGCCAGCAGCTTGAGTGGGAGGCCACAGGGGGGGCGACGAGAGACCCAGTACTTC. Complete variable domain (other parts from reference TRBV11-1 and TRBJ2-5): EAEVAQSPRYKITEKSQAVAFWCDPISGHATLYWYRQILGQGPELLVQFQDESVVDDSQLPKDRFSAERLKGVDSTLKIQPAELGDSAMYLCASSLSGRPQGGRRETQYFGPGTRLLVL.

This clone was recorded a few times. V and J are TRBV5-5 and TRBJ1-4, with D possibly matching TRBD1 (6 bases). CDR3 length: 14 residues. Trimming cost V 2 bases and J 7 bases, with 12 bases left between them. Germline CDR1 is SGHKS and CDR2 is YYEKEE (reference sequence). In DNA, the CDR3 is TGTGCCAGCAGCTTATTACAGGGTAGTGAAAAACTGTTTTTT. It encodes CASSLLQGSEKLFF.

This rearrangement joins TRBV6-5 to TRBJ1-2; a possible D gene is TRBD1 (6 bases). The CDR3 length is 16 residues. V was clipped by 0 bases and J by 3 bases, with 14 bases between them. Germline values: CDR1 MNHEY, CDR2 SVGAGI. CDR3 sequence (DNA): TGTGCCAGCAGTTACTCGAGCAGGGGCCTCCACTATGGCTACACCTTC. As protein: CASSYSSRGLHYGYTF.

The CDR3 loop is CASSLGRQTQYF. CDR3 in DNA: TGTGCCAGCAGCTTAGGTCGTCAGACCCAGTACTTC. This chain links TRBV11-2 with TRBJ2-5; D is uncertain. Germline V gene sequence: CDR1 SGHAT, CDR2 FQNNGV. This CDR3 has 12 amino acids. Trimming pared 1 base from V and 6 bases from J, leaving 6 bases between.

This chain joins TRBV11-2 and TRBJ1-1, with TRBD1 matching over 8 bases. Losses at the gene ends were 5 bases for V and 1 base for J; bases not matched to a gene: 9. Germline CDR1 and CDR2: SGHAT and FQNNGV. This CDR3 is 16 amino acids long. The CDR3 sequence: CASSLDRGSRNTEAFF. Written as DNA, the CDR3 is TGTGCCAGCAGCCTCGACAGGGGAAGTCGGAACACTGAAGCTTTCTTT.

The rearrangement uses TRBV2 and TRBJ1-5; D possibly corresponds to TRBD1 (6 bases). This CDR3 contains 14 residues. V was shortened by 6 bases and J by 4 bases, with 13 bases between the two germline ends. Per the germline V gene, CDR1 is SNHLY and CDR2 is FYNNEI. The CDR3 here is CASRGTSLNQPQHF. The CDR3 DNA sequence: TGTGCCAGCAGGGGGACAAGCCTGAATCAGCCCCAGCATTTT.

This sequence joins TRBV7-2 and TRBJ2-5, with a weak D call TRBD2 (5 bases). The J call could be wrong; TRBJ2-7 is a better fit for the DNA end. This CDR3 has 16 amino acids. Germline-derived CDR1 and CDR2 are SGHTA and FQGNSA. The CDR3 bases are TGTGCCAGCAGCTACAAGGACTCGTACGCCTCCTACGAGCAGTACTTC. Translation gives CASSYKDSYASYEQYF.

The genes are TRBV5-6 and TRBJ1-2, with TRBD1 matching over 9 bases. The CDR3 is 16 residues long. Germline V lookup: CDR1 SGHDT, CDR2 YYEEEE. J was trimmed by 4 bases and V by 4 bases; bases with no gene match: 11. CDR3 DNA: TGTGCCAGCAGCCTCGGGACAGGGTGGGGCCCCTATGGCTACACCTTC. This translates into CASSLGTGWGPYGYTF.

In DNA, the CDR3 is TGTGCCAGCAGTTACTTACAGGGAAGCACTGAAGCTTTCTTT. This sequence encodes CASSYLQGSTEAFF. The chain has TRBV6-5 and TRBJ1-1; tentative D call: TRBD1 (6 bases). The CDR3 extends over 14 amino acids. Germline CDR1 is MNHEY and CDR2 is SVGAGI. Trimming left V 1 base short and J 4 bases short, with 10 bases between.

The V gene is TRBV6-5, the J gene TRBJ2-6; D is unresolved. Trimming shortened V by 0 bases and J by 0 bases, and 6 bases separated the two germline ends. The CDR3 contains 16 residues. From germline, CDR1 is MNHEY and CDR2 SVGAGI. The CDR3 bases are TGTGCCAGCAGTTACTCAGAGAGCTCTGGGGCCAACGTCCTGACTTTC. It codes for CASSYSESSGANVLTF.